Detailed here is one T cell receptor (beta chain). Its antigen is still unknown. This sample is drawn from a study of cytomegalovirus exposure and HLA in healthy donors. The study, taken as a whole, reports: Researchers had no immune exposure information except CMV serostatus available.

V dropped 6 bases and J dropped 5 bases, with 11 bases sitting between them. The CDR3 length is 13 residues. Looked up from germline, CDR1 is MRHNA and CDR2 is SNTAGT. The PCR employed 60 Vbeta primers together with 13 Jbeta primers. TCRdb's table, derived via immunoSEQ multiplex PCR, lists solely in-frame clones and lacks some. The table shows around 140,000 clones, with approximately 10% occurring only once. Sequences were obtained from PBMCs. This chain uses TRBV6-4 with TRBJ1-5, with D possibly TRBD1 on 5 matching bases. The receptor's source is a woman in her thirties or forties in good health and CMV-seropositive. Written as DNA, the CDR3 is TGTGCCAGCAGCGCGGGGGTGGATCAGCCCCAGCATTTT. It translates to CASSAGVDQPQHF.